This TCR beta chain was profiled in a study of radiotherapy plus CTLA-4 blockade in lung cancer (dated by TCRdb to 2017 to 2018). Study-wide context: Objective responses occurred in 15% to 20% of enrolled patients, and around 30% achieved disease control. Results and caveats for the whole study, not just this receptor: After treatment with radiotherapy and ipilimumab, TCR clones that came from tumors expanded in the peripheral blood. The strongest predictors of response were reported to be early dynamic shifts in blood T cell clones along with a rise in serum interferon-beta following radiation.

The study evaluated CTLA-4 blockade (ipilimumab) given together with focal radiation therapy in patients who had chemo-refractory metastatic non-small-cell lung cancer. The library relied on the immunoSEQ multiplex PCR assay. TCRdb obtained this table from immuneACCESS and retained in-frame rearrangements with V and J assigned. These tables miss some clones; where compared with another copy, unresolved V genes account for less than half of the shortfall, and the remainder is unexplained. The sample records approximately 72,000 clones, around 73% of which are singletons. The top ten constitute around 7% of the sample. For this clone: Its specific antigen is unknown. The sample holds no much larger clone one base away, and base qualities are not on file.

The sequencing used peripheral blood, collected from a patient treated with radiotherapy plus ipilimumab. The source of this sequence is a human donor with non-small cell lung cancer who had a complete response to radiotherapy plus ipilimumab.

The CDR3 corresponds to CASSPRQNSPLHF. The DNA sequence follows: TGTGCCAGCAGCCCCCGACAGAATTCACCCCTCCACTTT. The V and J genes are TRBV11-3 and TRBJ1-6; the D region possibly corresponds to TRBD1 (5 bases align). The germline ends are 9 bases apart after V is trimmed by 5 bases and J by 7 bases. Per the germline V gene, SGHNT is the CDR1 and YENEEA is the CDR2. Spanning cysteine to phenylalanine, the CDR3 consists of 13 amino acids. Here the CDR3 DNA is all that survives: 39 bases in frame from base 1.